The 8 T cell receptor beta chains given below trace back to one sample, sequenced in a study of cytomegalovirus exposure and HLA in healthy donors (TCRdb year 2017). The library relied on the immunoSEQ multiplex PCR assay. A mixture of 60 forward primers for TCR Vbeta segments and 13 reverse primers for TCR Jbeta segments was used in the multiplex PCR. This is the immuneACCESS table as TCRdb keeps it, with only in-frame sequences that have V and J called. A part of the clones is gone; compared with another copy, unresolved V genes explain less than half, and the rest is unexplained. This sample has under 200,000 clones in its table, and more than 60% of those were observed once. Over 2.5% of the sample is in the top ten clones. Sequencing was performed on PBMCs. These receptors were obtained from a woman in her fifties or sixties in good health and CMV-seropositive.

The gene calls are TRBV2 and TRBJ1-4; D not certain. Germline V CDR1 and CDR2: SNHLY, FYNNEI. The V end was cut by 7 bases, the J end by 11 bases, with 20 bases between. The CDR3 length is 14 residues. CDR3 region: CASTYEGGAVKLFF. DNA for the CDR3: TGTGCCAGCACCTACGAGGGCGGCGCGGTGAAACTGTTTTTT.

The rearrangement uses TRBV18 and TRBJ1-2; D might be TRBD1 (6 bases). CDR1 and CDR2 (germline): KGHSH, LQKENI. CDR3 size: 14 residues. Deletions cut 1 base from V and 4 bases from J, with 10 bases between. The CDR3 protein is CASSPLEQGYGYTF. CDR3 in DNA: TGTGCCAGCTCACCACTTGAACAGGGCTATGGCTACACCTTC.

Note on this clone: A junction end diverges from the germline sequence, so it may reflect a read error. The CDR3 here is CASGFPPGTTNEKLLF. CDR3 nucleotides: TGTGCTAGTGGTTTCCCCCCAGGGACAACTAATGAAAAACTGCTTTTT. The chain uses TRBV12-5 and TRBJ1-4; D is perhaps TRBD1 (6 bases). Germline assignment: CDR1 LGHNT and CDR2 FRNRAP. The CDR3 length is 16 residues.

J is TRBJ1-1 and V is TRBV19; TRBD1 matches at 8 bases. Unmatched junction bases numbered 8, after V lost 5 bases and J lost 3 bases. The CDR3 length is 15 residues. Germline assignment: CDR1 LNHDA and CDR2 SQIVND (reference sequence). The CDR3 loop reads CASSPLRGQDTEAFF. CDR3 coding DNA: TGTGCCAGTAGTCCCCTCAGGGGGCAGGACACTGAAGCTTTCTTT.

The V gene is TRBV6-5, the J gene TRBJ2-5, with 10 bases identical to TRBD1. V lost 6 bases and J lost 7; bases outside the gene matches: 11. Germline V lookup: CDR1 MNHEY, CDR2 SVGAGI. This CDR3 is 15 amino acids long. The CDR3 DNA reads as TGTGCCAGCAGGCCCGGGACAGGGGATCCCCTGACCCAGTACTTC. It specifies CASRPGTGDPLTQYF.

This chain connects TRBV6-6 to TRBJ2-1, with D possibly TRBD1 on 5 matching bases. The CDR3 totals 12 residues. V was clipped by 5 bases and J by 4 bases, with 6 bases between them. The V gene's germline CDR1 is MNHNY and CDR2 SVGAGI (reference sequence). CDR3 in amino acids: CASSDRYNEQFF. In nucleotides, the CDR3 is TGTGCCAGCAGTGACAGATACAATGAGCAGTTCTTC.

The chain couples TRBV7-8 to TRBJ1-6; D gene ambiguous. The V and J ends lost 1 base and 7 bases respectively, with 5 bases between them. Germline V gene lookup returns CDR1 SGHVS and CDR2 FQNEAQ. The CDR3 has 13 residues. The CDR3 DNA sequence: TGTGCCAGCAGCTTAGTGGAGAATTCACCCCTCCACTTT. Its translation is CASSLVENSPLHF.

J is TRBJ2-7 and V is TRBV19; 9 bases fit TRBD1. The germline gives CDR1 LNHDA, CDR2 SQIVND (reference sequence). V lost 5 bases to trimming and J lost 6 bases; unmatched junction nucleotides: 5. The CDR3 consists of 13 residues. CDR3 protein: CASSLDRGIEQYF. The CDR3 DNA follows: TGTGCCAGTAGTCTCGACAGGGGGATCGAGCAGTACTTC.